Each of the 2 T cell receptor beta chains below was sequenced from the same sample in a study of blood T cell repertoires in COVID-19. Produced via immunoSEQ multiplex PCR; TCRdb's table is partial and in-frame only. Of about 54,000 clones listed, 90% are singletons. The sample taken for sequencing was peripheral blood. Receptors were obtained from a woman aged 40 to 50 with active COVID-19.

The chain employs TRBV5-6 and TRBJ2-5, with TRBD1 identical over 7 bases. V was clipped by 1 base and J by 2 bases; unmatched bases: 11. CDR1 is SGHDT and CDR2 is YYEEEE in the germline V gene. The CDR3 length is 17 residues. DNA of the CDR3: TGTGCCAGCAGCTTGATCCAGGGGGATCGGTGGCAAGAGACCCAGTACTTC. It codes for CASSLIQGDRWQETQYF.

The chain has TRBV20-1 and TRBJ1-2; weak D call: TRBD1 (6 bases). V lost 3 bases and J lost 3, with 11 bases in between. From germline, CDR1 is DFQATT and CDR2 SNEGSKA (reference sequence). CDR3 length: 13 amino acids. CDR3: CSASTDSYYGYTF. DNA for the CDR3: TGCAGTGCTAGTACGGACAGTTACTATGGCTACACCTTC.